A selection of T cell receptor beta chains follows, all from one sample in a study of CD8+ T cells in alopecia areata. Assay: immunoSEQ multiplex PCR; the TCRdb copy retains only in-frame clones and omits some. The sample records approximately 160,000 clones, less than 70% being singletons. The sample in question was CD4+ T cells sorted from blood, obtained at week 24, from a patient treated with tofacitinib. The source of these receptors is a human donor with alopecia areata. Both conserved end residues are part of each CDR3. The D gene is left open where the match is weak. Only some rows state a clone size, as once, few, many or a class for expanded clones.

V: TRBV30
D: -
size: -
J: TRBJ2-7
DNA: TGTGCCTGGAGCGTTACAGGATTATCCTACGAGCAGTACTTC
CDR3: CAWSVTGLSYEQYF

V: TRBV7-2
D: TRBD1
size: -
J: TRBJ2-5
DNA: TGTGCCAGCAGCCGTGGACAGGGGCAGGAGACCCAGTACTTC
CDR3: CASSRGQGQETQYF

V: TRBV10-3
D: -
size: many
J: TRBJ1-2
DNA: TGTGCCATCAGTGAGGGTAGAGCTAACTATGGCTACACCTTC
CDR3: CAISEGRANYGYTF

V: TRBV15
D: TRBD2
size: -
J: TRBJ2-7
DNA: TGTGCCACCAGCAGAGCCGGGACTATCTACGAGCAGTACTTC
CDR3: CATSRAGTIYEQYF

V: TRBV30
D: -
size: -
J: TRBJ2-7
DNA: TGTGCCTGGAGTGTGGGGGGCGCAGGGTCCTACGAGCAGTACTTC
CDR3: CAWSVGGAGSYEQYF

V: TRBV7-2
D: -
size: -
J: TRBJ1-2
DNA: TGTGCCAGCAGCGTAACCGGGACATCCAACTATGGCTACACCTTC
CDR3: CASSVTGTSNYGYTF

V: TRBV27
D: -
size: -
J: TRBJ2-3
DNA: TGTGCCAGCAGTCCCGGGACAATTAGCACAGATACGCAGTATTTT
CDR3: CASSPGTISTDTQYF

V: TRBV5-1
D: -
size: -
J: TRBJ2-3
DNA: TGCGCCAGCAGCTTGGCGGGACGATATACGCAGTATTTT
CDR3: CASSLAGRYTQYF

V: TRBV29-1
D: TRBD2
size: -
J: TRBJ2-7
DNA: TGCAGCGTGGCGGGGGGGATGGGCGAGCAGTACTTC
CDR3: CSVAGGMGEQYF

V: TRBV10-1
D: -
size: -
J: TRBJ1-1
DNA: TGCGCCAGCAAACAGGACAGCAACACTGAAGCTTTCTTT
CDR3: CASKQDSNTEAFF

V: TRBV29-1
D: TRBD1
size: -
J: TRBJ1-1
DNA: TGCAGCGTTGAAGGACAGGGGAACACTGAAGCTTTCTTT
CDR3: CSVEGQGNTEAFF

V: TRBV4-1
D: TRBD1
size: -
J: TRBJ1-6
DNA: TGCGCCAGCAGCCCGGACAGGAATTCACCCCTCCACTTT
CDR3: CASSPDRNSPLHF

V: TRBV18
D: -
size: -
J: TRBJ2-3
DNA: TGTGCCAGCTCACCCAGGGGGAGGACAGATACGCAGTATTTT
CDR3: CASSPRGRTDTQYF

V: TRBV29-1
D: -
size: once
J: TRBJ2-3
DNA: TGCAGCGAATCCACAGATACGCAGTATTTT
CDR3: CSESTDTQYF

V: TRBV29-1
D: TRBD1
size: -
J: TRBJ2-3
DNA: TGCAGCGCTAGACAGGGAGATCCGCAGTATTTT
CDR3: CSARQGDPQYF

V: TRBV15
D: -
size: -
J: TRBJ1-1
DNA: TGTGCCACCAGCAGAGAAAATATCGGCAGTGAAGCTTTCTTT
CDR3: CATSRENIGSEAFF

V: TRBV5-1
D: -
size: -
J: TRBJ1-5
DNA: TGCGCCAGCAGCTTGACGGACGGAGGTCAGCCCCAGCATTTT
CDR3: CASSLTDGGQPQHF

V: TRBV30
D: -
size: -
J: TRBJ1-5
DNA: TGTGCCTGGAGTGTTCGGCACACAGGCGCAAATCAGCCCCAGCATTTT
CDR3: CAWSVRHTGANQPQHF

V: TRBV10-3
D: -
size: few
J: TRBJ1-6
DNA: TGTGCCATCAGTGAGTCCAGGAATTCACCCCTCCACTTT
CDR3: CAISESRNSPLHF

V: TRBV30
D: -
size: once
J: TRBJ1-4
DNA: TGTGCCTGGGCCTTAACAACTAATGAAAAACTGTTTTTT
CDR3: CAWALTTNEKLFF

V: TRBV7-7
D: -
size: -
J: TRBJ1-3
DNA: TGTGCCAGCAGCCCGGTCTCTGGAAACACCATATATTTT
CDR3: CASSPVSGNTIYF

V: TRBV29-1
D: -
size: -
J: TRBJ2-2
DNA: TGCAGCGCGGGGATAGCGAACACCGGGGAGCTGTTTTTT
CDR3: CSAGIANTGELFF

V: TRBV25-1
D: -
size: -
J: TRBJ2-7
DNA: TGTGCCAGCAGTGAATTAGCTTACGAGCAGTACTTC
CDR3: CASSELAYEQYF

V: TRBV21-1
D: -
size: few
J: TRBJ2-4
DNA: TGTGCCAGCACCGACAGGAGCCGACTGGCCAAAAACATTCAGTACTTC
CDR3: CASTDRSRLAKNIQYF